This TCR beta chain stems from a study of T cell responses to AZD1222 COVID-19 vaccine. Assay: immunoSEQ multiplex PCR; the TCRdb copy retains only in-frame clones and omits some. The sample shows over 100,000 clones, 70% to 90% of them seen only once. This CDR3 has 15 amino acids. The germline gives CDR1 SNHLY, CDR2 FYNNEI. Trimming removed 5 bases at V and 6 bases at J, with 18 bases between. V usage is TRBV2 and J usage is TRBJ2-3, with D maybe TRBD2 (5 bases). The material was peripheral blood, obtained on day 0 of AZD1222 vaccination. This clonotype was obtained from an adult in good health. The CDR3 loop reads CASSYAGPLGDTQYF. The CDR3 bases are TGTGCCAGCAGTTACGCGGGCCCCCTAGGGGATACGCAGTATTTT.